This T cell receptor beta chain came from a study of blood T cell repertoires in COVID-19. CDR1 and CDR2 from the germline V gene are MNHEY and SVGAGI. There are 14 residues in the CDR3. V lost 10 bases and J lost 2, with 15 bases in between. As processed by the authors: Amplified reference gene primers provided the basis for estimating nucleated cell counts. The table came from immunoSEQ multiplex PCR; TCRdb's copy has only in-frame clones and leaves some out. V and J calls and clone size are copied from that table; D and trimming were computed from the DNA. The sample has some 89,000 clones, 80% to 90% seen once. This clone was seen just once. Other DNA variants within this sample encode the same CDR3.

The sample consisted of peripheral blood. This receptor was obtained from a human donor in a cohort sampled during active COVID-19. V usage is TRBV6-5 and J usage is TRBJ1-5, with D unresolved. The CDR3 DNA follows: TGTGCCACTAGTTTCGGCTGGGGCAATCAGCCCCAGCATTTT. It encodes CATSFGWGNQPQHF.